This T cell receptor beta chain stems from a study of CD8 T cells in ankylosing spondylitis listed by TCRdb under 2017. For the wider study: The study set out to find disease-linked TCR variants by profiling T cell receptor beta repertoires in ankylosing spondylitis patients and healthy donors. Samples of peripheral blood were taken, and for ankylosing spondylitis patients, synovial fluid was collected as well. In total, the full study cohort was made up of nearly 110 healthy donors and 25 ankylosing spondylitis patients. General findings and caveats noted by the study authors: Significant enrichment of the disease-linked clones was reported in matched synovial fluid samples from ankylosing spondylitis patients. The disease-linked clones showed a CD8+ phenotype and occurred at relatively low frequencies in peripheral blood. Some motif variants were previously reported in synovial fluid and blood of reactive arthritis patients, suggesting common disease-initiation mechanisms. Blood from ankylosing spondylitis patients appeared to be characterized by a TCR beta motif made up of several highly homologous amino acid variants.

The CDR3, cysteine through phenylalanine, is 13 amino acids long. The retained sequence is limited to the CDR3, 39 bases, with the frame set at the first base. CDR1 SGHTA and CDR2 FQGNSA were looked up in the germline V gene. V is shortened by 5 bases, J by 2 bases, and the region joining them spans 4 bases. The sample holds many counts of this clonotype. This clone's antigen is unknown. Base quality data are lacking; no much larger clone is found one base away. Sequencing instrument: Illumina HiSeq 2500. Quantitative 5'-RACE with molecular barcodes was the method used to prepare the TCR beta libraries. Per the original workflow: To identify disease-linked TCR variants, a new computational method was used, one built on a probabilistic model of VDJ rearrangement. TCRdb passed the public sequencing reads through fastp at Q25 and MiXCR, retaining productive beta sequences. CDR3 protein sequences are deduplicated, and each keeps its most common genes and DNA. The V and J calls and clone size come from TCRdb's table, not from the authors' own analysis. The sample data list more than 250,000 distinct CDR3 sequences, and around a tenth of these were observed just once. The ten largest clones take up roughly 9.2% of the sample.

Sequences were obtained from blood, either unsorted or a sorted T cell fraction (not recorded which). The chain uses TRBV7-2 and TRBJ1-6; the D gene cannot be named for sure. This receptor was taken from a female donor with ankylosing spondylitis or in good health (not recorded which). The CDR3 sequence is CASSPPYNSPLHF. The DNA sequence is TGTGCCAGCAGCCCCCCCTATAATTCACCCCTCCACTTT.